Each of the 10 T cell receptor beta chains below was sequenced from the same sample in a study of cytomegalovirus exposure and HLA in healthy donors. PCR involved 60 Vbeta and 13 Jbeta primers. Sequencing used immunoSEQ multiplex PCR; TCRdb keeps in-frame clones, though not all of them. The sample holds around 140,000 clones. Source material: PBMCs. The source is a woman in her thirties or forties in good health and CMV-seropositive.

The rearrangement links TRBV15 to TRBJ2-1, with D maybe TRBD2 (6 bases). The CDR3 extends over 16 amino acids. Between the trimmed V and J ends, which lost 6 bases and 1 base, there was a span of 16 bases. Per germline, CDR1 LNHNV and CDR2 YYDKDF (reference sequence). Written as DNA, the CDR3 is TGTGCCACCAGTGGGGAGGAGACACAGTCCTACAATGAGCAGTTCTTC. Encoded protein: CATSGEETQSYNEQFF. Drawing the rest from reference TRBV15 and TRBJ2-1, the complete variable domain is DAMVIQNPRYQVTQFGKPVTLSCSQTLNHNVMYWYQQKSSQAPKLLFHYYDKDFNNEADTPDNFQSRRPNTSFCFLDIRSPGLGDTAMYLCATSGEETQSYNEQFFGPGTRLTVL.

The chain uses TRBV7-9 and TRBJ1-5, with a tentative D call TRBD1 (5 bases). This CDR3 contains 16 residues. V was cut by 5 bases and J by 1 base, with 15 bases left in between. Looked up from germline, CDR1 is SEHNR and CDR2 is FQNEAQ (reference sequence). The CDR3 loop reads CASSGAGLGSNQPQHF. As DNA, the CDR3 is TGTGCCAGCAGCGGGGCCGGATTAGGAAGCAATCAGCCCCAGCATTTT.

The chain joins TRBV7-9 to TRBJ2-7; TRBD1 agrees at 9 bases. Germline V gives CDR1 SEHNR, CDR2 FQNEAQ (reference sequence). This CDR3 has 15 residues. V lost 0 bases to trimming and J lost 4 bases; unmatched junction nucleotides: 4. CDR3 sequence reads: CASSLAIGTGYEQYF. The CDR3 region has the DNA TGTGCCAGCAGCTTAGCGATAGGGACAGGGTACGAGCAGTACTTC. The entire variable domain, with the rest obtained from reference TRBV7-9 and TRBJ2-7, is as follows: DTGVSQNPRHKITKRGQNVTFRCDPISEHNRLYWYRQTLGQGPEFLTYFQNEAQLEKSRLLSDRFSAERPKGSFSTLEIQRTEQGDSAMYLCASSLAIGTGYEQYFGPGTRLTVT.

The genes are TRBV11-1 and TRBJ2-7, with 10 positions matching TRBD2. The length of the CDR3 is 15 residues. V was pared by 5 bases and J by 4 bases, with 8 bases of the junction left unmatched. In germline, CDR1 is SGHAT, CDR2 FQDESV (reference sequence). The CDR3: CASSLTSGDAYEQYF. The CDR3 DNA is TGTGCCAGCAGCCTTACTAGCGGGGACGCGTACGAGCAGTACTTC.

The chain carries TRBV5-1 and TRBJ2-6; a possible D gene is TRBD1 (6 bases). V gave up 3 bases and J gave up 0 bases, with 19 bases separating them. CDR1 and CDR2 from the germline V gene are SGHRS and YFSETQ. The CDR3 loop spans 19 amino acids. CDR3 in amino acids: CASSSGQLSDLSGANVLTF. DNA of the CDR3: TGCGCCAGCAGCTCCGGACAGCTCTCAGATCTCTCTGGGGCCAACGTCCTGACTTTC.

The rearrangement links TRBV7-2 to TRBJ2-5; TRBD1 matches at 8 bases. V was clipped by 4 bases and J by 1 base; unmatched bases: 2. From germline, CDR1 is SGHTA and CDR2 FQGNSA. This CDR3 region has 14 residues. This CDR3 reads CASSSTGAQETQYF. The CDR3, as DNA: TGTGCCAGCAGCTCGACAGGGGCCCAAGAGACCCAGTACTTC.

The chain couples TRBV7-3 to TRBJ2-7; 9 nucleotides match TRBD1. The J segment lost 5 bases and the V segment lost 2 bases, leaving 7 bases of the junction unmatched. The CDR3 runs to 15 residues. Germline-derived CDR1 and CDR2 are SGHTA and FQGTGA. CDR3: CASSLWGTGLNEQYF. DNA of the CDR3: TGTGCCAGCAGCTTATGGGGGACAGGGCTGAACGAGCAGTACTTC.

The chain has TRBV29-1 and TRBJ2-2, with no clear D. CDR1 and CDR2 from the germline V gene are SQVTM and ANQGSEA. V was cut by 3 bases and J by 1 base, with 6 bases left in between. The CDR3 has 13 amino acids. CDR3 sequence reads: CSVDRGNTGELFF. The CDR3 DNA is TGCAGCGTTGATCGAGGGAACACCGGGGAGCTGTTTTTT.

The genes are TRBV28 and TRBJ2-7; 7 bases are a match to TRBD2. Germline V gives CDR1 MDHEN, CDR2 SYDVKM. The junction had 11 bases not matched to a gene; V was cut back by 6 bases and J by 0 bases. The CDR3 runs 16 residues. CDR3 sequence: CASSYPTSSYSYEQYF. The DNA for the CDR3 is TGTGCCAGCAGCTACCCGACTAGCTCCTACTCCTACGAGCAGTACTTC.

The chain employs TRBV5-1 and TRBJ2-1, with TRBD1 matching 10 bases. Germline V gene data show CDR1 as SGHRS and CDR2 as YFSETQ. The CDR3 consists of 15 residues. Trimming cost V 4 bases and J 3 bases; bases outside gene matches: 4. CDR3 protein: CASSTGQGVYNEQFF. CDR3 nucleotides: TGCGCCAGCAGCACCGGACAGGGGGTCTACAATGAGCAGTTCTTC.